The clone carrying this T cell receptor beta chain was seen a handful of times. The antigen is undetermined. The CDR3 spans 13 residues. J gave up 5 bases and V 6 bases, and 5 bases lay outside the gene matches. Germline CDR1 and CDR2: SNHLY and FYNNEI. The entry originates in a study of beta chain features in type 1 diabetes. The study, taken as a whole, reports: Small HLA sub-analyses could not settle whether HLA shapes TCRB rearrangement. A possible short-template PCR bias applies equally to patients and controls. It was among patients, rather than healthy donors, that naive, central memory and Treg TCRB repertoires appeared more similar. When Type 1 diabetes patients were examined, their TCRB CDR3s proved moderately but significantly shorter in all four CD4+ subsets.

CD4+ naive, central memory, regulatory and stem cell-like memory cells were sorted via CD45RO/CCR7/CD25/CD127/CD95/CD27. The investigators reverse transcribed all of the isolated RNA, so they sequenced expressed TCRB transcripts. Data came from immunoSEQ multiplex PCR; TCRdb stores just in-frame clones and leaves some out. The data contain 300,000 or so clones, about 14% of them singletons. This sequence was found in a woman aged 18-30 years with type 1 diabetes. The chain couples TRBV2 to TRBJ2-3, with 7 bases that match TRBD1. The specimen was naive CD4+ T cells from blood. This CDR3 is CASSGTVGDTQYF. Here the CDR3 DNA reads TGTGCCAGCAGCGGGACAGTTGGAGATACGCAGTATTTT.